This T cell receptor beta chain was obtained from a study of cytomegalovirus exposure and HLA in healthy donors. This clone came up a few times. PCR involved 60 Vbeta and 13 Jbeta primers. Sequenced by immunoSEQ multiplex PCR; TCRdb stores in-frame clones only, minus some. The data show more than 95,000 clones, over 70% seen once. V was pared by 6 bases and J by 1 base, with 16 bases between. The CDR3 has 16 residues. Germline values: CDR1 SGHVS, CDR2 FQNEAQ. The J gene is TRBJ1-3, the V gene TRBV7-8, with D possibly being TRBD1 (5 bases). The origin of this receptor is a woman aged 45-65 years in good health and CMV-seronegative. Source material: PBMCs. In nucleotides, the CDR3 is TGTGCCAGCAGTGTTACAGGATTTTCTTCTGGAAACACCATATATTTT. It yields the protein CASSVTGFSSGNTIYF.